This TCR beta chain was identified in a study of beta chain features in type 1 diabetes. Broader study findings: For type 1 diabetes patients, VDJ junctions showed fewer insertions and more deletions. Relative to healthy donors, patients appeared to have naive, central memory and Treg TCRB repertoires that were more similar. Using cDNA template may skew counts toward highly expressing activated cells.

Every bit of the isolated RNA underwent reverse transcription, so sequencing read expressed TCRB transcripts. Generated by immunoSEQ multiplex PCR, the TCRdb table keeps only in-frame clones and is missing some. The table has 900,000 or so clones, 17% seen once. This CDR3 comprises 16 residues. Trimming took off 7 bases at V and 7 bases at J, with 23 bases between the two ends. Germline CDR1 and CDR2: SGHAT and FQNNGV. About this clone itself: Its antigen is not known.

One heparinised blood draw averaging around 100 mL was given by each donor. V is TRBV11-2 and J is TRBJ2-1; possibly TRBD2 for D (6 bases). This TCR came from a woman between 18 and 29 years old in good health. The sample comprised naive CD4+ T cells from blood. Here the CDR3 reads CASNHAGTGRRNEQFF. The CDR3, as DNA: TGTGCCAGCAACCATGCGGGGACTGGGCGACGTAATGAGCAGTTCTTC.